This T cell receptor beta chain is from a study of shared clonotypes between healthy human individuals. General observations from the study: Incomplete sequencing of sorted subsets was indicated by rarefaction despite large depth. When naive CD4 clonotypes were compared across a few donors, around 5% were shared.

It was CD45RO-negative cells, positively selected for CCR7, that made up naive CD8 cells, with terminally differentiated effector memory CD45RA+ cells excluded. Those who donated, Caucasian adults without exception, all lived in Nashville, Tennessee. Remarks on this clone: Its antigen is as yet unknown.

Assay used: immunoSEQ multiplex PCR; TCRdb lists only in-frame clones, some missing. The table has about 2,100,000 clones, approximately 94% seen once. Sequencing was carried out using naive CD8+ T cells from PBMCs. The TCR comes from a man aged 18-30 years in good health. Some clones in this sample may be carry-over from other donors' samples.

Here the CDR3 reads CASSERGLRGESYEQYF. The CDR3 nucleotides are TGTGCCAGCAGTGAAAGGGGCCTACGGGGCGAGTCCTACGAGCAGTACTTC. The chain carries TRBV2 and TRBJ2-7, with D perhaps given as TRBD1 or TRBD2 (5 bases each). CDR1 and CDR2 from the germline V gene are SNHLY and FYNNEI. This CDR3 is built from 17 residues. V was pared by 2 bases and J by 1 base, with 18 bases between.